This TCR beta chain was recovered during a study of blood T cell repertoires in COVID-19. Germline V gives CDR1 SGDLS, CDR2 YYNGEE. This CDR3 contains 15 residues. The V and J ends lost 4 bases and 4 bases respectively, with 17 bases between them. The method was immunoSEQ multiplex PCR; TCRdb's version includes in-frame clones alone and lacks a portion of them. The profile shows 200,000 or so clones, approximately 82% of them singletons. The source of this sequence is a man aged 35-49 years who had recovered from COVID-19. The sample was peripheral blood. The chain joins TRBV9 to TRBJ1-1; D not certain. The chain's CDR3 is CASSPSGNQITEAFF. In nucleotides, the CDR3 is TGTGCCAGCAGCCCCTCGGGGAACCAGATCACTGAAGCTTTCTTT.